This TCR beta chain derives from a study of human T cells and chemical hapten exposure. Study-level findings and limits: Donors in the study had alopecia, meaning their immune response may differ from healthy people's. Expanded TCRs made up significantly more big CDR3 similarity clusters than controls did.

TCRdb called the RACE reads again in MiXCR, with one record for every CDR3 protein. Found here are 27,000 or so distinct CDR3 sequences, 7.5% to 10% of them singletons; the top ten hold 5.5% to 7%. Remarks on this clonotype: Its antigen is not known.

The time point is: patch test 2, 6 weeks after DPC sensitization. Treatment noted: therapeutic diphenylcyclopropenone sensitization with weekly scalp DPC. With 0 bases removed from V and 5 bases from J, the gap between germline ends came to 15 bases. The CDR3 is 16 amino acids. CDR1 is SGHAT, CDR2 FQNNGV, per germline. This receptor was taken from a man aged 25-40 years with alopecia areata. Some clones in this sample may be carry-over from other donors' samples. The chain couples TRBV11-2 to TRBJ2-3; D gene unclear. Here the sequenced sample was whole blood, taken in connection with sensitization to the hapten diphenylcyclopropenone (DPC). Here the CDR3 reads CASSLDSRPKGDTQYF. For the CDR3, the DNA is TGTGCCAGCAGCTTAGACTCCCGACCGAAGGGAGATACGCAGTATTTT.